This T cell receptor beta chain is from a study of early stage breast cancer tumors. On this clone: What it recognizes is unknown.

Germline V gene lookup returns CDR1 MNHEY and CDR2 SVGAGI. CDR3 length: 14 amino acids. V gave up 0 bases and J gave up 6 bases; unmatched junction bases: 4. Study-level points and caveats: Functional markers like CD4, CD8 and FOXP3 were missed in bulk sequencing. Tumors had roughly 2.5-fold higher T cell density and higher clonality than adjacent normal breast tissue.

The repertoire was sequenced with immunoSEQ multiplex PCR; TCRdb's copy has only in-frame clones and lacks some. Of fewer than 80,000 clones detected, approximately 80% appear once; the ten largest clones hold 4.7%. The sequence was obtained from a person between 35 and 49 years old with breast cancer. What was sequenced was blood. V is TRBV6-5 and J is TRBJ2-7; TRBD2 matches 8 bases. The CDR3 DNA reads as TGTGCCAGCAGTTACTCTCGGGAGGGCCGCGAGCAGTACTTC. Its translation: CASSYSREGREQYF.